The following is a T cell receptor beta chain sequence with its context. Generated by immunoSEQ multiplex PCR, the TCRdb table keeps only in-frame clones and is missing some. The repertoire includes almost 200,000 clones, around four fifths of them detected once, and under 0.95% sits in the top ten. The sample originates from a study of blood T cell repertoires in COVID-19. Across the study: T cells, B-cell-depleted T cells, or PBMCs supplied cDNA or gDNA.

Germline V CDR1 and CDR2: SGHDN, FVKESK. V was clipped by 1 base and J by 10 bases; unmatched bases: 6. CDR3 length: 14 residues. The specimen sequenced was peripheral blood. The chain is built from TRBV14 and TRBJ2-1, with 8 bases lining up with TRBD2. This receptor was identified in a man in his fifties or sixties with COVID-19, enrolled during active disease. The CDR3: CASSQGLAGSEQFF. DNA for the CDR3: TGTGCCAGCAGCCAAGGCCTAGCGGGCTCGGAGCAGTTCTTC.